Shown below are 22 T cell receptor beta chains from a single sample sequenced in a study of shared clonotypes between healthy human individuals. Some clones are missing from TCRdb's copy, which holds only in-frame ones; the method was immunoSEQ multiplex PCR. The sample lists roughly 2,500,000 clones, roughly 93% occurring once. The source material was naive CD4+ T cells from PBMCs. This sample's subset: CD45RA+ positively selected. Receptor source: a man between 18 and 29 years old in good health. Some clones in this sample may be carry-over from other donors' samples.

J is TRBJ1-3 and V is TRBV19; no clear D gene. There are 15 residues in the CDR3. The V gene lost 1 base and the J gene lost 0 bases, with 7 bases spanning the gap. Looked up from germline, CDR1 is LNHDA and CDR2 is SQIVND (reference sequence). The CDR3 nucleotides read TGTGCCAGTAGTATAGCTGGGAGCTCTGGAAACACCATATATTTT. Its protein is CASSIAGSSGNTIYF.

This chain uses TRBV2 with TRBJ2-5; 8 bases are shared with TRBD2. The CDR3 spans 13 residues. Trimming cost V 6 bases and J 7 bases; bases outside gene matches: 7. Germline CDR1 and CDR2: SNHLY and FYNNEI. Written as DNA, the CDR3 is TGTGCCAGCAGGACGGGACTAGACGGGACCCAGTACTTC. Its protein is CASRTGLDGTQYF.

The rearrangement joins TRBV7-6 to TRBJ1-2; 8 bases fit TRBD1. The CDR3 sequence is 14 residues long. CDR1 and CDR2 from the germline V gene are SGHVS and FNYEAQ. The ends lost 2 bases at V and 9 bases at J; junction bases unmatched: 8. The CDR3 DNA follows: TGTGCCAGCAGCTTACGGGACAGGCAATCGCGCTACACCTTC. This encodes CASSLRDRQSRYTF.

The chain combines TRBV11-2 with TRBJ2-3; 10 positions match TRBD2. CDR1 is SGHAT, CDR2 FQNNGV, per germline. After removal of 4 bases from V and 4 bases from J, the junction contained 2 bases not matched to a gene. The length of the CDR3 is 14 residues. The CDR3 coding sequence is TGTGCCAGCAGCTCAGGACTAGCGGCAGATACGCAGTATTTT. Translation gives CASSSGLAADTQYF.

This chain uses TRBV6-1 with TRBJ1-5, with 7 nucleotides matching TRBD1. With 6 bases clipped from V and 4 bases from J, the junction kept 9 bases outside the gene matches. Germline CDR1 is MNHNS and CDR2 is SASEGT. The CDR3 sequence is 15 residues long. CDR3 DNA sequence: TGTGCCAGCAGAACATTGGGACAGTCAAATCAGCCCCAGCATTTT. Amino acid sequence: CASRTLGQSNQPQHF.

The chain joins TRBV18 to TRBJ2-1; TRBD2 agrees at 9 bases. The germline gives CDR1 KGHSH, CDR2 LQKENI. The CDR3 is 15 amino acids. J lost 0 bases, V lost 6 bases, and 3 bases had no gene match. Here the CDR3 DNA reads TGTGCCAGCTCCCTTAGCGGGAGCTCCTACAATGAGCAGTTCTTC. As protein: CASSLSGSSYNEQFF.

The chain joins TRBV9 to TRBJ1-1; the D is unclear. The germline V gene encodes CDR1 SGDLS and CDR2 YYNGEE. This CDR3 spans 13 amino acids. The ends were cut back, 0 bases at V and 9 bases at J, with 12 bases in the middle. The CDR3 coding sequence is TGTGCCAGCAGCGTAGTGGACGGCGGGCAAGCTTTCTTT. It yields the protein CASSVVDGGQAFF.

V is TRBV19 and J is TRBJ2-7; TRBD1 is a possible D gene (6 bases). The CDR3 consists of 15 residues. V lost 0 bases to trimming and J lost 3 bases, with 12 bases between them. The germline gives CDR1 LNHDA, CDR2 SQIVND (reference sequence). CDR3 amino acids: CASSIDPGRGYEQYF. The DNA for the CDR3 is TGTGCCAGTAGTATAGATCCAGGCAGGGGCTACGAGCAGTACTTC.

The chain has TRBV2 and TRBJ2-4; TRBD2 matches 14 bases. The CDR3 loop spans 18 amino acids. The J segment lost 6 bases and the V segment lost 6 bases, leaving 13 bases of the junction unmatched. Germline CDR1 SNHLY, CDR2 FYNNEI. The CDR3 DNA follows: TGTGCCAGCAGGGCCCTGGGACTAGCGGGGGAGTTTTCAAACATTCAGTACTTC. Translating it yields CASRALGLAGEFSNIQYF.

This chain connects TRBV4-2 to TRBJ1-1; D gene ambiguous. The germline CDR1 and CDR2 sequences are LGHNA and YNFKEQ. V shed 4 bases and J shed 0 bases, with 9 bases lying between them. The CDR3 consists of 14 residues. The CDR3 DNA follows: TGTGCCAGCAGCCCCCGCAATCTGAACACTGAAGCTTTCTTT. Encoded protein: CASSPRNLNTEAFF.

DNA for the CDR3: TGTGCCAGCAGTGAGGGGTCTAGCGGGATCGGCAAAAACATTCAGTACTTC. This encodes CASSEGSSGIGKNIQYF. The chain combines TRBV2 with TRBJ2-4, with TRBD2 matching over 9 bases. After removal of 3 bases from V and 3 bases from J, the junction contained 9 bases not matched to a gene. The CDR3 is 17 residues long. Germline CDR1 is SNHLY and CDR2 is FYNNEI.

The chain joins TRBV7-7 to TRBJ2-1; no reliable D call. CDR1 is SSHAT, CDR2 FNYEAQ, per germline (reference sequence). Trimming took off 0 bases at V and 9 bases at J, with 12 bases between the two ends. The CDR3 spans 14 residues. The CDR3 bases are TGTGCCAGCAGCTTAGCGGGCCCGGGTACTGAGCAGTTCTTC. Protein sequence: CASSLAGPGTEQFF.

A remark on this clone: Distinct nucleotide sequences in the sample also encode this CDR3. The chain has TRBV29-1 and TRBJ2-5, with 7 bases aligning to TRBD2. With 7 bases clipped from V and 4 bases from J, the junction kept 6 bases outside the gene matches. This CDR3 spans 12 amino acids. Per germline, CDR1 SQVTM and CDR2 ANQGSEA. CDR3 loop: CSATRGRETQYF. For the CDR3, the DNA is TGCAGCGCGACGCGGGGGAGAGAGACCCAGTACTTC.

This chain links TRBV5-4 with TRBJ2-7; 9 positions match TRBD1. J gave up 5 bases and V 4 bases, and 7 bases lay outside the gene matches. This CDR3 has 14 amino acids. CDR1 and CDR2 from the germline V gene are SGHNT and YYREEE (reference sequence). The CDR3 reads CASSIGTGSDEQYF. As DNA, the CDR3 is TGTGCCAGCAGCATAGGGACAGGGTCCGACGAGCAGTACTTC. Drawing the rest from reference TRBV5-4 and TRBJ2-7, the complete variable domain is ETGVTQSPTHLIKTRGQQVTLRCSSQSGHNTVSWYQQALGQGPQFIFQYYREEENGRGNFPPRFSGLQFPNYSSELNVNALELDDSALYLCASSIGTGSDEQYFGPGTRLTVT.

CDR3 sequence: CASSGIAGDGKTQYF. CDR3 DNA sequence: TGTGCCAGTAGTGGTATAGCAGGGGACGGGAAGACCCAGTACTTC. V gene TRBV19 combines with J gene TRBJ2-5, with D possibly matching TRBD1 (6 bases). CDR1 LNHDA and CDR2 SQIVND come from the germline V gene (reference sequence). V lost 5 bases and J lost 6, with 19 bases in between. This CDR3 has 15 amino acids.

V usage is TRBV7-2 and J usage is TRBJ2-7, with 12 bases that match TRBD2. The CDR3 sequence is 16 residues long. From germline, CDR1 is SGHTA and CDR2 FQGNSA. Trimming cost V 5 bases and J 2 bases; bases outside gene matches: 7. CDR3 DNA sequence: TGTGCCAGCAGCCCGCGGACTAGCGGGATACCCTACGAGCAGTACTTC. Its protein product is CASSPRTSGIPYEQYF.

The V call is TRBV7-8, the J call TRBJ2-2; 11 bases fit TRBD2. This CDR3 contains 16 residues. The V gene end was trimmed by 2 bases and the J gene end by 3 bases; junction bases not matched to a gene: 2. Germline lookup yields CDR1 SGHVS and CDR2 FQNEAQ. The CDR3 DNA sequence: TGTGCCAGCAGCTTAACTAGCGGGGGATACACCGGGGAGCTGTTTTTT. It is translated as CASSLTSGGYTGELFF.

The CDR3 protein is CASSVWAGRGPDTQYF. DNA of the CDR3: TGTGCCAGCAGCGTATGGGCAGGGAGGGGCCCAGATACGCAGTATTTT. The genes are TRBV9 and TRBJ2-3, with 7 bases aligning to TRBD2. Germline V gives CDR1 SGDLS, CDR2 YYNGEE. This CDR3 comprises 16 residues. Trimming at V came to 1 base and at J to 4 bases, leaving 9 bases not matched to a gene.

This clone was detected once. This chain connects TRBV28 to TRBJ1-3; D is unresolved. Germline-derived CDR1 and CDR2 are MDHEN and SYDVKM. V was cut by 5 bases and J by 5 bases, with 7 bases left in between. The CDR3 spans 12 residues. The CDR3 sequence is CASSLPRNTIYF. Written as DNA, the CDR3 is TGTGCCAGCAGTCTACCAAGAAACACCATATATTTT.

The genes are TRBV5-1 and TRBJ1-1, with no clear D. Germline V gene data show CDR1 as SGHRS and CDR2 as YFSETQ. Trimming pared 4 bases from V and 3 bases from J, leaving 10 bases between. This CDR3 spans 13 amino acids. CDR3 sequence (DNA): TGCGCCAGCAGCCCCCTGGTCGACACTGAAGCTTTCTTT. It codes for CASSPLVDTEAFF.

This CDR3 is CASGPRTLNTGELFF. The DNA for the CDR3 is TGTGCCAGCGGGCCACGGACGCTTAACACCGGGGAGCTGTTTTTT. V is TRBV7-3 and J is TRBJ2-2; D gene uncertain. The V gene's germline CDR1 is SGHTA and CDR2 FQGTGA. V was trimmed by 8 bases and J by 2 bases, leaving 15 bases between them. The CDR3 extends over 15 amino acids.

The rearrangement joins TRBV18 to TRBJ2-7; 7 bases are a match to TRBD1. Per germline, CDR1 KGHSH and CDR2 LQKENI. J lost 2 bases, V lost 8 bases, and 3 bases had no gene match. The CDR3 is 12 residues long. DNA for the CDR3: TGTGCCAGCCGTGGACAGGCCTACGAGCAGTACTTC. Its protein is CASRGQAYEQYF.